These 31 T cell receptor beta chains originate from one sample sequenced in a study of CD8 T cells in Susac syndrome. Random hexamers were used to reverse transcribe the RNA input (about 0.5 to 1 ug). One entry per CDR3 protein results from TCRdb running MiXCR on the immunoSEQ multiplex PCR reads. Among 150,000 to 200,000 distinct CDR3 sequences listed, around 94% were seen once. The sequencing input was CD4+ T cells from PBMCs. The receptors stem from a human donor in good health.

This clonotype appeared once. V gene TRBV12-3 or TRBV12-4 combines with J gene TRBJ2-7, with 7 bases that match TRBD1. The CDR3 sequence is 15 residues long. With V trimmed by 5 bases and J by 0 bases, 7 bases remained unmatched. CDR3 coding DNA: TGTGCCAGCAGTCTGGACAGGACGAGCTCCTACGAGCAGTACTTC. Translating gives CASSLDRTSSYEQYF.

The sample holds one count of this clonotype. This chain links TRBV28 with TRBJ2-5, with 7 nucleotides matching TRBD2. CDR1 and CDR2 (germline): MDHEN, SYDVKM. With V trimmed by 1 base and J by 4 bases, 6 bases remained unmatched. The CDR3 consists of 15 residues. This CDR3 reads CASSLYRGEAETQYF. CDR3 coding DNA: TGTGCCAGCAGTTTATATCGGGGGGAGGCAGAGACCCAGTACTTC.

V gene TRBV29-1 combines with J gene TRBJ2-1, with a weak D call TRBD2 (5 bases). This CDR3 is 12 amino acids long. Germline V gives CDR1 SQVTM, CDR2 ANQGSEA. The CDR3 region has the DNA TGCAGTGGCGGCTATAGCGATAATGAGCAGTTCTTC. Translation gives CSGGYSDNEQFF.

The chain is built from TRBV6-2 or TRBV6-3 and TRBJ2-5, with TRBD1 identical over 7 bases. In germline, CDR1 is MNHEY, CDR2 SVGEGT. V was clipped by 8 bases and J by 5 bases; unmatched bases: 14. The CDR3 extends over 15 amino acids. CDR3 nucleotide sequence: TGTGCCAGCCTTACCCGCCGGGACAGCGGTGAGACCCAGTACTTC. This sequence encodes CASLTRRDSGETQYF.

The rearrangement joins TRBV18 to TRBJ1-6; D remains unclear. The CDR3 loop spans 13 amino acids. V gave up 3 bases and J gave up 7 bases, with 7 bases separating them. Germline CDR1 and CDR2: KGHSH and LQKENI. The CDR3 DNA is TGTGCCAGCTCACCGGGTAACAATTCACCCCTCCACTTT. This translates into CASSPGNNSPLHF.

The chain joins TRBV7-2 to TRBJ1-6, with TRBD1 identical over 9 bases. The CDR3 has 16 amino acids. Germline values: CDR1 SGHTA, CDR2 FQGNSA. Trimming took 0 bases from V and 8 from J; bases not matched to a gene: 5. This chain's CDR3 is CASSLAGTGSYSPLHF. The CDR3 nucleotides are TGTGCCAGCAGCTTAGCCGGGACAGGGTCATATTCACCCCTCCACTTT.

The V and J genes are TRBV3-1 and TRBJ2-7; D tentatively fits TRBD1 or TRBD2 (5 bases each). The CDR3 has 13 amino acids. Germline values: CDR1 LGHDT, CDR2 YNNKEL (reference sequence). Trimming removed 4 bases from V and 6 bases from J, with 13 bases in between. The CDR3 sequence: CASSPTGALEQYF. The CDR3 region has the DNA TGTGCCAGCAGCCCGACCGGGGCCCTCGAGCAGTACTTC.

CDR3 nucleotide sequence: TGTGCCAGCAGTGACGGGACCGGGAAAAGGACCCAGTACTTC. Its translation: CASSDGTGKRTQYF. The rearrangement joins TRBV6-5 to TRBJ2-5; TRBD1 or TRBD2 may be the D gene (5 bases each). CDR1 MNHEY and CDR2 SVGAGI come from the germline V gene. Deletions cut 5 bases from V and 7 bases from J, with 17 bases between. The CDR3 has 14 amino acids.

The gene calls are TRBV27 and TRBJ2-1; no clear D. This CDR3 contains 14 residues. Trimming removed 3 bases at V and 4 bases at J, with 10 bases between. The germline V gene has CDR1 MNHEY and CDR2 SMNVEV (reference sequence). The CDR3 reads CASSFEAIYNEQFF. The CDR3 DNA reads as TGTGCCAGCAGTTTTGAGGCGATTTACAATGAGCAGTTCTTC.

The V gene is TRBV5-6, the J gene TRBJ1-5; weak D call: TRBD1 (5 bases). The V gene lost 2 bases and the J gene lost 2 bases, with 14 bases spanning the gap. The CDR3 has 16 amino acids. Germline values: CDR1 SGHDT, CDR2 YYEEEE. The CDR3 bases are TGTGCCAGCAGCTTCTGGAAGGGACTCCGCAATCAGCCCCAGCATTTT. Its protein is CASSFWKGLRNQPQHF.

The chain combines TRBV7-9 with TRBJ1-4; 8 positions agree with TRBD1. CDR3 size: 15 residues. Germline values: CDR1 SEHNR, CDR2 FQNEAQ (reference sequence). V lost 2 bases, J lost 5 bases, and 4 bases stayed unmatched. In DNA form, the CDR3 reads TGTGCCAGCAGCTTACAGACAGGGGTGAATGAAAAACTGTTTTTT. It translates to CASSLQTGVNEKLFF.

The rearrangement uses TRBV14 and TRBJ2-2; D is ambiguous. Trimming left V 5 bases short and J 2 bases short, with 15 bases between. The germline V gene has CDR1 SGHDN and CDR2 FVKESK. The CDR3 has 16 amino acids. The CDR3 loop is CASSYRRQTNTGELFF. CDR3 in DNA: TGTGCCAGCAGCTACCGACGGCAAACCAACACCGGGGAGCTGTTTTTT.

The rearrangement links TRBV3-1 to TRBJ2-7; D is ambiguous. Germline V gene lookup returns CDR1 LGHDT and CDR2 YNNKEL (reference sequence). The CDR3 sequence is 15 residues long. Deletions cut 0 bases from V and 0 bases from J, with 9 bases between. The CDR3 DNA sequence: TGTGCCAGCAGCCAAGATCTCAGGCTCTCCTACGAGCAGTACTTC. Translated: CASSQDLRLSYEQYF.

The chain recombines TRBV5-8 with TRBJ2-7, with D perhaps TRBD2 (7 bases). CDR1 and CDR2 (germline): SGHTS, YDEGEE. CDR3 length: 14 amino acids. Between the trimmed V and J ends, which lost 4 bases and 0 bases, there was a span of 11 bases. Here the CDR3 reads CASSRGGHSYEQYF. In DNA form, the CDR3 reads TGTGCCAGCAGCCGCGGGGGCCACTCCTACGAGCAGTACTTC.

This clonotype showed up just a few times. The rearrangement links TRBV9 to TRBJ2-1, with D perhaps matching TRBD1 or TRBD2 (6 bases each). CDR1 SGDLS and CDR2 YYNGEE come from the germline V gene. The V gene lost 0 bases and the J gene lost 4 bases, with 11 bases spanning the gap. The CDR3 has 15 amino acids. CDR3 in amino acids: CASSVVGGTYNEQFF. The CDR3 coding sequence is TGTGCCAGCAGCGTAGTAGGGGGGACATACAATGAGCAGTTCTTC.

The table lists this clonotype with a count of one. This sequence joins TRBV6-5 and TRBJ1-6; TRBD1 aligns across 8 bases. CDR1 MNHEY and CDR2 SVGAGI come from the germline V gene. The V gene end was trimmed by 5 bases and the J gene end by 10 bases; junction bases not matched to a gene: 4. The CDR3 covers 13 residues. CDR3: CASSRDRRSPLHF. The CDR3 region has the DNA TGTGCCAGCAGTCGGGACAGGCGCTCACCCCTCCACTTT.

J is TRBJ2-1 and V is TRBV9, with 7 bases that match TRBD1. The V gene end was trimmed by 0 bases and the J gene end by 9 bases; junction bases not matched to a gene: 9. The CDR3 is 15 residues long. Germline CDR1 is SGDLS and CDR2 is YYNGEE. The CDR3 DNA reads TGTGCCAGCAGCGTAGGTGCGACAGGGTCCGGTGAGCAGTTCTTC. This sequence encodes CASSVGATGSGEQFF.

V usage is TRBV29-1 and J usage is TRBJ2-7; D gene uncertain. Trimming pared 0 bases from V and 1 base from J, leaving 7 bases between. This CDR3 has 13 amino acids. The germline gives CDR1 SQVTM, CDR2 ANQGSEA. The CDR3 sequence is CSVEDKRSYEQYF. The CDR3 region has the DNA TGCAGCGTTGAAGATAAACGGTCCTACGAGCAGTACTTC.

J is TRBJ2-7 and V is TRBV5-6, with D possibly TRBD2 on 5 matching bases. Germline CDR1 reads SGHDT; CDR2 reads YYEEEE. V was trimmed by 0 bases and J by 2 bases, leaving 9 bases between them. The CDR3 runs to 14 residues. The DNA for the CDR3 is TGTGCCAGCAGCTTGGTACGGGATGCCTACGAGCAGTACTTC. Translating it yields CASSLVRDAYEQYF.

The V gene is TRBV4-3, the J gene TRBJ1-3; D possibly corresponds to TRBD1 (5 bases). The CDR3 extends over 15 amino acids. V lost 0 bases and J 4 bases, leaving 10 bases between the germline ends. Per the germline V gene, CDR1 is LGHNA and CDR2 is YSLEER. The CDR3 here is CASSQDRGIGNTIYF. The DNA for the CDR3 is TGCGCCAGCAGCCAAGATCGGGGGATAGGAAACACCATATATTTT.

The chain uses TRBV3-1 and TRBJ2-3, with 10 bases that match TRBD2. The CDR3 runs 17 residues. Trimming took 1 base from V and 4 from J; bases not matched to a gene: 8. Germline values: CDR1 LGHDT, CDR2 YNNKEL (reference sequence). CDR3 residues: CASSQGRLLAGADTQYF. The CDR3 DNA sequence: TGTGCCAGCAGCCAAGGACGTCTCCTAGCGGGGGCAGATACGCAGTATTTT.

This chain joins TRBV12-3 or TRBV12-4 and TRBJ1-5; D is perhaps TRBD1 (5 bases). CDR3 size: 13 residues. V gave up 3 bases and J gave up 11 bases, with 14 bases separating them. The CDR3 DNA reads as TGTGCCAGCAGTTTCGCCGCCGCGACAGCCCAGCATTTT. Translation: CASSFAAATAQHF.

The rearrangement uses TRBV7-9 and TRBJ2-7, with D possibly being TRBD2 (6 bases). The CDR3 has 12 residues. In germline, CDR1 is SEHNR, CDR2 FQNEAQ (reference sequence). Trimming removed 0 bases at V and 7 bases at J, with 7 bases between. CDR3 loop: CASSLAGGEQYF. CDR3 in DNA: TGTGCCAGCAGCTTAGCTGGGGGGGAGCAGTACTTC.

The chain carries TRBV20-1 and TRBJ2-5; TRBD2 matches 12 bases. Losses at the gene ends were 6 bases for V and 5 bases for J; bases not matched to a gene: 13. There are 16 residues in the CDR3. In germline, CDR1 is DFQATT, CDR2 SNEGSKA (reference sequence). CDR3 bases: TGCAGTGCCGCCGGGCTAGCGGGGGGGCCGCGGGAGACCCAGTACTTC. Translating gives CSAAGLAGGPRETQYF.

This chain links TRBV30 with TRBJ2-3; D is perhaps TRBD2 (6 bases). V shed 2 bases and J shed 0 bases, with 9 bases lying between them. The CDR3 length is 14 residues. From germline, CDR1 is GTSNPN and CDR2 SVGIG (reference sequence). In DNA form, the CDR3 reads TGTGCCTGGAGTCGGGACTTCAGCACAGATACGCAGTATTTT. Protein: CAWSRDFSTDTQYF.

This chain links TRBV4-3 with TRBJ1-2; 11 bases align to TRBD1. Germline V gene data show CDR1 as LGHNA and CDR2 as YSLEER. V lost 4 bases, J lost 4 bases, and 11 bases stayed unmatched. The CDR3 is made up of 17 amino acids. CDR3 bases: TGCGCCAGCAGCCGGGGTACCGGACAGGGGGCTACCTATGGCTACACCTTC. This gives the protein CASSRGTGQGATYGYTF.

The rearrangement joins TRBV29-1 to TRBJ1-1, with a tentative D call TRBD1 (6 bases). Germline loops: CDR1 SQVTM, CDR2 ANQGSEA. Trimming took off 6 bases at V and 5 bases at J, with 13 bases between the two ends. The CDR3 loop spans 12 amino acids. CDR3 nucleotide sequence: TGCAGCGTGGCTACAGGGAGGACTGAAGCTTTCTTT. Translation gives CSVATGRTEAFF.

The V call is TRBV6-5, the J call TRBJ1-6; 8 bases are a match to TRBD1. Germline V CDR1 and CDR2: MNHEY, SVGAGI. The CDR3 loop spans 15 amino acids. J was trimmed by 10 bases and V by 2 bases; bases with no gene match: 7. Written as DNA, the CDR3 is TGTGCCAGCAGTTACCGCGGACAGGGCGAGTCACCCCTCCACTTT. As protein: CASSYRGQGESPLHF.

The chain combines TRBV2 with TRBJ2-3, with 8 bases fitting TRBD1. The V and J ends lost 8 bases and 1 base, in that order; junction bases with no gene match: 5. The CDR3 runs to 14 residues. Germline lookup yields CDR1 SNHLY and CDR2 FYNNEI. The CDR3 reads CASGGTGRTDTQYF. Here the CDR3 DNA reads TGTGCCAGCGGGGGGACAGGACGCACAGATACGCAGTATTTT.

The CDR3 DNA is TGTGCCAGCAGCTCACAGCCACAAGAGACCCAGTACTTC. As protein: CASSSQPQETQYF. The chain combines TRBV7-2 with TRBJ2-5, with D hard to call. From germline, CDR1 is SGHTA and CDR2 FQGNSA. This CDR3 region has 13 residues. V dropped 4 bases and J dropped 2 bases, with 8 bases sitting between them.

The chain has TRBV20-1 and TRBJ1-1, with unresolved D. Germline CDR1 and CDR2: DFQATT and SNEGSKA (reference sequence). V was trimmed by 6 bases and J by 1 base, leaving 9 bases between them. The CDR3 has 12 amino acids. The CDR3 loop reads CSAFGPNTEAFF. Here the CDR3 DNA reads TGCAGTGCCTTTGGACCGAACACTGAAGCTTTCTTT.